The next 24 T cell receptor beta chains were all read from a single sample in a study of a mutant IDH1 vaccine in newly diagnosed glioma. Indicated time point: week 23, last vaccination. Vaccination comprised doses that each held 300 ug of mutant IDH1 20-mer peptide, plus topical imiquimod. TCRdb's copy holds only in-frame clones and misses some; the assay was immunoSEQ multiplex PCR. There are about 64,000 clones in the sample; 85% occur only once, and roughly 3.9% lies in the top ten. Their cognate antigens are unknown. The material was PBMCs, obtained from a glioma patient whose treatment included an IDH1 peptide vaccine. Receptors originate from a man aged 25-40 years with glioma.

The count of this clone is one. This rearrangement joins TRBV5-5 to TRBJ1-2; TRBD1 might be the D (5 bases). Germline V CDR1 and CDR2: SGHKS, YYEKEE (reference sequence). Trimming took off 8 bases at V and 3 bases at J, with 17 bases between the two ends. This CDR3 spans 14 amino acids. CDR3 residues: CARSENGADYGYTF. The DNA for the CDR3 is TGTGCCAGAAGCGAGAATGGGGCAGACTATGGCTACACCTTC.

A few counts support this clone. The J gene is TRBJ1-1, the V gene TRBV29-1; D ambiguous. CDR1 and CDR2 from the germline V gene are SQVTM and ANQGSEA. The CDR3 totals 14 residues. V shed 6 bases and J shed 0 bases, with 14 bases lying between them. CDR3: CSVDGWRMNTEAFF. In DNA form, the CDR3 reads TGCAGCGTGGACGGGTGGCGAATGAACACTGAAGCTTTCTTT.

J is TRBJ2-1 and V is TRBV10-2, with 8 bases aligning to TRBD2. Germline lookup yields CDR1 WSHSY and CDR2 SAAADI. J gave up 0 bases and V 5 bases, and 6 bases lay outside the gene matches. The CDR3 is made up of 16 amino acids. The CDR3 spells CASSFSGKSSYNEQFF. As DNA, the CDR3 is TGCGCCAGCAGTTTTAGCGGGAAGAGCTCCTACAATGAGCAGTTCTTC.

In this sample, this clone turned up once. The CDR3: CASTPGQSYEQYF. CDR3 in DNA: TGTGCCAGCACTCCGGGACAGTCCTACGAGCAGTACTTC. This chain links TRBV6-1 with TRBJ2-7; 7 nucleotides align to TRBD1. Looked up from germline, CDR1 is MNHNS and CDR2 is SASEGT. The V gene end was trimmed by 7 bases and the J gene end by 1 base; junction bases not matched to a gene: 4. The CDR3 spans 13 residues.

CDR3 bases: TGCGCCAGCAGCTTTAGCGGGGGGCGACCAGAGACCCAGTACTTC. It yields the protein CASSFSGGRPETQYF. V gene TRBV5-1 combines with J gene TRBJ2-5; 10 bases are a match to TRBD2. The CDR3 has 15 residues. Germline CDR1 is SGHRS and CDR2 is YFSETQ. V lost 2 bases to trimming and J lost 4 bases; unmatched junction nucleotides: 5. Drawing the rest from reference TRBV5-1 and TRBJ2-5, the complete variable domain is KAGVTQTPRYLIKTRGQQVTLSCSPISGHRSVSWYQQTPGQGLQFLFEYFSETQRNKGNFPGRFSGRQFSNSRSEMNVSTLELGDSALYLCASSFSGGRPETQYFGPGTRLLVL.

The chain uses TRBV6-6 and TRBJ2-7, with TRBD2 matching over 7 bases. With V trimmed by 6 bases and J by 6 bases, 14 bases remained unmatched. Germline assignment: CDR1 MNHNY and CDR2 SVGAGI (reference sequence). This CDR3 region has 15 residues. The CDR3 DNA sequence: TGTGCCAGCAGCCCAACCTGGGGGGGTTTCAGCGAGCAGTACTTC. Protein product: CASSPTWGGFSEQYF.

This CDR3 is CASSEQGRGTGELFF. DNA for the CDR3: TGTGCCAGTAGTGAACAGGGACGGGGAACCGGGGAGCTGTTTTTT. The chain has TRBV19 and TRBJ2-2, with D possibly matching TRBD1 (6 bases). From germline, CDR1 is LNHDA and CDR2 SQIVND (reference sequence). V lost 5 bases and J lost 5, with 15 bases in between. The CDR3 has 15 amino acids.

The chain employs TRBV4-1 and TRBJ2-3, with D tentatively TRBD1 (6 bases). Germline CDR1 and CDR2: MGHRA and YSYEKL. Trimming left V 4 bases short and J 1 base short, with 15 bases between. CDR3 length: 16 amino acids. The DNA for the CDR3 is TGCGCCAGCAGCCTTCGGCAGGGGAAGGGCACAGATACGCAGTATTTT. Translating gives CASSLRQGKGTDTQYF.

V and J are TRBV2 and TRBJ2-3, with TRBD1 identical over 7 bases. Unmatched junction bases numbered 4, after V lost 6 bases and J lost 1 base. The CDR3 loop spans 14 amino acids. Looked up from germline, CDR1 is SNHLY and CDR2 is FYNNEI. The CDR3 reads CASRGDRGTDTQYF. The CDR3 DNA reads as TGTGCCAGCAGGGGGGACAGAGGCACAGATACGCAGTATTTT.

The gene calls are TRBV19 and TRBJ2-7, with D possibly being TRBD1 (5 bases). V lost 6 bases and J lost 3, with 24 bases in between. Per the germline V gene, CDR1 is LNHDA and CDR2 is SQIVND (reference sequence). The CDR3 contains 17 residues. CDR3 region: CASSRAPQGYIDYEQYF. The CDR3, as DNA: TGTGCCAGTAGCCGCGCCCCCCAGGGCTATATTGACTACGAGCAGTACTTC.

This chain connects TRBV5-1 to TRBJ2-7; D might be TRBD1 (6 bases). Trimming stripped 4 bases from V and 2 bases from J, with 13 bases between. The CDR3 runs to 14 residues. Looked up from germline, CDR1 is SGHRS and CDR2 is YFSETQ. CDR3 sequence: CASSTWDTTYEQYF. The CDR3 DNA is TGCGCCAGCAGCACTTGGGACACAACCTACGAGCAGTACTTC.

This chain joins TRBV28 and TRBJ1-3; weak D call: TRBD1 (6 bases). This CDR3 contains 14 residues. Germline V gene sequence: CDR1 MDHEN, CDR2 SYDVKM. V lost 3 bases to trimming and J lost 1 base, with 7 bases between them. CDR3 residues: CASSLGASGNTIYF. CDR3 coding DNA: TGTGCCAGCAGTTTGGGGGCGTCTGGAAACACCATATATTTT.

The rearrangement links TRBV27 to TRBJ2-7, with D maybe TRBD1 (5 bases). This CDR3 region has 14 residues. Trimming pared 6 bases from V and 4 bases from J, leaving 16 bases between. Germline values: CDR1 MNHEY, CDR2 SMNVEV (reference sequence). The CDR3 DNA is TGTGCCAGCAGCCGAACACTGCAGGGTTACGAGCAGTACTTC. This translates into CASSRTLQGYEQYF.

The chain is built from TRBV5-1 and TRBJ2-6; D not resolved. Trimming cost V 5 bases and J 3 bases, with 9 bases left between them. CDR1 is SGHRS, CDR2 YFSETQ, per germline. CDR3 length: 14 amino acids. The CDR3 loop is CASRSGYGANVLTF. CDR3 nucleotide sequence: TGCGCCAGCAGGTCGGGCTATGGGGCCAACGTCCTGACTTTC.

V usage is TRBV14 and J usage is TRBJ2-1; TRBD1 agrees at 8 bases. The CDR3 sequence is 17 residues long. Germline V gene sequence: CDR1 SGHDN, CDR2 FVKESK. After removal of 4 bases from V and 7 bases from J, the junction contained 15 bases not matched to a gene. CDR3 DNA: TGTGCCAGCAGCCCCCACAAGACAGGGGTCTGGGGAAATGAGCAGTTCTTC. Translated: CASSPHKTGVWGNEQFF. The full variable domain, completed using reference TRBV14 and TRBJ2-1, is EAGVTQFPSHSVIEKGQTVTLRCDPISGHDNLYWYRRVMGKEIKFLLHFVKESKQDESGMPNNRFLAERTGGTYSTLKVQPAELEDSGVYFCASSPHKTGVWGNEQFFGPGTRLTVL.

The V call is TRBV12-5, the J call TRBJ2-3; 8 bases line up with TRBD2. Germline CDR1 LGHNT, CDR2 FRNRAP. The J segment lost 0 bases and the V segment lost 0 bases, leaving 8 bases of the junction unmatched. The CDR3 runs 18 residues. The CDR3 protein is CASGLVAVAGGSTDTQYF. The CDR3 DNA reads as TGTGCTAGTGGTTTGGTAGCTGTGGCGGGGGGAAGCACAGATACGCAGTATTTT.

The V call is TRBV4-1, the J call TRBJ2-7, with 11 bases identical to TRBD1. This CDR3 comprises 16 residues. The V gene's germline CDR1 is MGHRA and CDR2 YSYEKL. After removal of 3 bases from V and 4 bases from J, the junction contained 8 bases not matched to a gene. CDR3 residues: CASSQGGTGGDYEQYF. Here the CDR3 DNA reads TGCGCCAGCAGCCAGGGTGGGACAGGGGGGGATTACGAGCAGTACTTC.

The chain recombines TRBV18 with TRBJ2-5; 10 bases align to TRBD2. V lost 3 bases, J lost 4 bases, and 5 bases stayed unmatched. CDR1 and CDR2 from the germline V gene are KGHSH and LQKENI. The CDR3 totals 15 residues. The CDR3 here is CASSPSTSGVETQYF. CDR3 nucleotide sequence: TGTGCCAGCTCACCCTCTACTAGCGGGGTAGAGACCCAGTACTTC.

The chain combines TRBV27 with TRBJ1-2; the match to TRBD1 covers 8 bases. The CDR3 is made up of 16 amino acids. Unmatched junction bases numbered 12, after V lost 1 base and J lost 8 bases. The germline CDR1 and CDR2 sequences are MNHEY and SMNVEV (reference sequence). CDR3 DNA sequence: TGTGCCAGCAGTTTATTTCCCCGGGGACAGGAGGGGGGCTACACCTTC. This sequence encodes CASSLFPRGQEGGYTF.

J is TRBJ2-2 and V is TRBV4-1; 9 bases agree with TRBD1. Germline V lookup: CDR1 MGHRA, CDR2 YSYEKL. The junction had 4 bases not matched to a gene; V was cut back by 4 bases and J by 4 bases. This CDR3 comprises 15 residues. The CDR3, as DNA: TGCGCCAGCAGCCGACAGACAGGGGGCACCGGGGAGCTGTTTTTT. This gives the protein CASSRQTGGTGELFF.

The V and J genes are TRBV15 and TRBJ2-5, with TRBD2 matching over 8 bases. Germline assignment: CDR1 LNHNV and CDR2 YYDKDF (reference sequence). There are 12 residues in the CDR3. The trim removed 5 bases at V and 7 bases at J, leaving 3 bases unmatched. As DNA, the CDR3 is TGTGCCACCAGCCGGGGGGGGGTGACCCAGTACTTC. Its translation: CATSRGGVTQYF.

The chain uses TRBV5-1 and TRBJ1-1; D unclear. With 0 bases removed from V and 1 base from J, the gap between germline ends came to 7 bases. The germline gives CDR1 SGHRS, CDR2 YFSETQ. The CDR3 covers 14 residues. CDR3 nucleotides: TGCGCCAGCAGCTTGGGCCGGGCGAACACTGAAGCTTTCTTT. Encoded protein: CASSLGRANTEAFF.

CDR3 region: CASSLSGTGHNEQFF. The DNA of the CDR3 is TGTGCCAGCAGTTTATCGGGCACAGGGCACAATGAGCAGTTCTTC. The chain combines TRBV27 with TRBJ2-1, with D tentatively TRBD1 (6 bases). Between the trimmed V and J ends, which lost 0 bases and 5 bases, there was a span of 11 bases. Germline V lookup: CDR1 MNHEY, CDR2 SMNVEV (reference sequence). The CDR3 is 15 residues long.

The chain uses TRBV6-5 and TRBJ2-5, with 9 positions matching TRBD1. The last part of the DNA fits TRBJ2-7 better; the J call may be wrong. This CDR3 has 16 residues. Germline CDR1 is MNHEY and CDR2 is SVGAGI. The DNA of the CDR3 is TGTGCCAGCAGTTACCGGTTCACAGGGGGCGACTACGAGCAGTACTTC. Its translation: CASSYRFTGGDYEQYF.